This TCR beta chain emerged from a study of CD8+ T cells in alopecia areata. The study's findings and limits: Scalp sample sequencing also detects resident alphabeta T cells of normal skin.

Trimming pared 6 bases from V and 5 bases from J, leaving 17 bases between. Germline V CDR1 and CDR2: GTSNPN, SVGIG (reference sequence). The CDR3 length is 14 residues. With respect to this clone: Its antigen is not known.

RNA extraction was followed by reverse transcription into cDNA, which acted as the sequencing template. TCRdb's copy holds only in-frame clones and misses some; the assay was immunoSEQ multiplex PCR. The repertoire includes around 190,000 clones, about 56% of them detected once, and approximately 4.9% sits in the top ten. J is TRBJ2-1 and V is TRBV30, with TRBD2 as a possible D gene (7 bases). Sequencing used CD8+ T cells sorted from blood. The TCR originated in a human donor in good health. CDR3 sequence (DNA): TGTGCCTGTATGTCGGGGGGCGTCCACAATGAGCAGTTCTTC. Translation: CACMSGGVHNEQFF.